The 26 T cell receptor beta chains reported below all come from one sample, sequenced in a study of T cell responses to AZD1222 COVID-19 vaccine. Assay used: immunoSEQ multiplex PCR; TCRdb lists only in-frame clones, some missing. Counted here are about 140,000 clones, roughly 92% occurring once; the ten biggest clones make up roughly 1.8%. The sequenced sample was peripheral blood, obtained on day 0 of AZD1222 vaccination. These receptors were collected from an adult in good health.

CDR3 amino acids: CASSFCNYDNQPQHF. CDR3 sequence (DNA): TGTGCCAGCAGCTTCTGTAATTACGACAATCAGCCCCAGCATTTT. The genes are TRBV7-4 and TRBJ1-5; no clear D. The CDR3 contains 15 residues. V was cut by 3 bases and J by 3 bases, with 12 bases left in between. Germline V gives CDR1 SGHVT, CDR2 SQSDAQ.

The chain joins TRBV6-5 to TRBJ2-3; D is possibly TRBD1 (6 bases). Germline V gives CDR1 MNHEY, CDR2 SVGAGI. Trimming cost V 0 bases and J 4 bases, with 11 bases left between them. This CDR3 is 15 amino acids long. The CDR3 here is CASSYSLAGADTQYF. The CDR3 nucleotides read TGTGCCAGCAGTTACTCGTTGGCAGGGGCAGATACGCAGTATTTT.

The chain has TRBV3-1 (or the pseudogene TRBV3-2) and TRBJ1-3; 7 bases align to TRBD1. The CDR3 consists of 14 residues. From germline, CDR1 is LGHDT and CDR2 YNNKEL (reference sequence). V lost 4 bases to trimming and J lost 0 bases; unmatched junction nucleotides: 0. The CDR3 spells CASSRDSSGNTIYF. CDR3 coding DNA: TGTGCCAGCAGCCGGGACAGCTCTGGAAACACCATATATTTT.

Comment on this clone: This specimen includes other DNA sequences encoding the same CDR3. CDR3 loop: CASIGLAAGELFF. CDR3 DNA sequence: TGTGCCAGTATAGGGCTAGCGGCCGGGGAGCTGTTTTTT. The genes are TRBV19 and TRBJ2-2; 7 bases are shared with TRBD2. Germline CDR1 LNHDA, CDR2 SQIVND (reference sequence). After removal of 7 bases from V and 6 bases from J, the junction contained 5 bases not matched to a gene. CDR3 length: 13 amino acids.

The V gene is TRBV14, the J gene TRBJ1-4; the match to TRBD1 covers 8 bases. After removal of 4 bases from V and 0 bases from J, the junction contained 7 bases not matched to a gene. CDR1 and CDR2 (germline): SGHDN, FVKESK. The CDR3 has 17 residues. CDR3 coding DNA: TGTGCCAGCAGCCCCCGGACAGGGACTGCAACTAATGAAAAACTGTTTTTT. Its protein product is CASSPRTGTATNEKLFF.

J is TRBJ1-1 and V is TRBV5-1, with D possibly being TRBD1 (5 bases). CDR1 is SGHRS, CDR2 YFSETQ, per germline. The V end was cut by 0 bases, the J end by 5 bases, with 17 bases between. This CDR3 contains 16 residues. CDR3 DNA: TGCGCCAGCAGCTTGGCCCCGGCCGGGGGGGGGACTGAAGCTTTCTTT. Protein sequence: CASSLAPAGGGTEAFF.

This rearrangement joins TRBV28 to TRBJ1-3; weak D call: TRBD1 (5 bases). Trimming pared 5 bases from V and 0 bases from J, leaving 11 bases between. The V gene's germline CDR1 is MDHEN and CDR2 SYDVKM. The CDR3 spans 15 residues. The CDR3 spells CASSLLQVSGNTIYF. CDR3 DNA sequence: TGTGCCAGCAGTCTCTTACAGGTCTCTGGAAACACCATATATTTT.

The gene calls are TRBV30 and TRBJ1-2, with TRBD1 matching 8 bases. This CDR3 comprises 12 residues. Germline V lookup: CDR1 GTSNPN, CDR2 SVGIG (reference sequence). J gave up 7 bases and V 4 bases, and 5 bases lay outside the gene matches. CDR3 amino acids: CAWTRQGFGYTF. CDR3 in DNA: TGTGCCTGGACCCGACAGGGGTTTGGCTACACCTTC. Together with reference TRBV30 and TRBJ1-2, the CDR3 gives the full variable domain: SQTIHQWPATLVQPVGSPLSLECTVEGTSNPNLYWYRQAAGRGLQLLFYSVGIGQISSEVPQNLSASRPQDRQFILSSKKLLLSDSGFYLCAWTRQGFGYTFGSGTRLTVV.

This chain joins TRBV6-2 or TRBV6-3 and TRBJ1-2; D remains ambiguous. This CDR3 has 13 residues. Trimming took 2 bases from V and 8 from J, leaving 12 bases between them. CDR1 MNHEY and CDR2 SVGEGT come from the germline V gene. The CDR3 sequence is CASSYRTASGYTF. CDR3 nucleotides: TGTGCCAGCAGTTACCGGACGGCCTCCGGCTACACCTTC.

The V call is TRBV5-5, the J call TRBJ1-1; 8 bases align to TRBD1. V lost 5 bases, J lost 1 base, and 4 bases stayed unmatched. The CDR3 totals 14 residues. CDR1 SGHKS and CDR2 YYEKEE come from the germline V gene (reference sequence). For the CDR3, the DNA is TGTGCCAGCAGTTACGGGACAGGGAACACTGAAGCTTTCTTT. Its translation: CASSYGTGNTEAFF.

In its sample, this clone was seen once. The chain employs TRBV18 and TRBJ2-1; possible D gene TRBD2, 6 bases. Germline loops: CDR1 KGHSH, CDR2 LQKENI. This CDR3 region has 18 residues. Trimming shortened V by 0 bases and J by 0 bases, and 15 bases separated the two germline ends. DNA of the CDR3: TGTGCCAGCTCACCACCGCCCCTAGAGCGGGCCTCCTACAATGAGCAGTTCTTC. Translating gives CASSPPPLERASYNEQFF. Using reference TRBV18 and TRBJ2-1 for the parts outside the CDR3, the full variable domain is NAGVMQNPRHLVRRRGQEARLRCSPMKGHSHVYWYRQLPEEGLKFMVYLQKENIIDESGMPKERFSAEFPKEGPSILRIQQVVRGDSAAYFCASSPPPLERASYNEQFFGPGTRLTVL.

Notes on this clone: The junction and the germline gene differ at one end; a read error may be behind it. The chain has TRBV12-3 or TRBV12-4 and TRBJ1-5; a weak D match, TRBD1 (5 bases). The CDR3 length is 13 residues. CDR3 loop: CASSLGGPPIPNF. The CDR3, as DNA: TGTGCCAGCAGTTTAGGGGGACCCCCAATACCTAATTTT.

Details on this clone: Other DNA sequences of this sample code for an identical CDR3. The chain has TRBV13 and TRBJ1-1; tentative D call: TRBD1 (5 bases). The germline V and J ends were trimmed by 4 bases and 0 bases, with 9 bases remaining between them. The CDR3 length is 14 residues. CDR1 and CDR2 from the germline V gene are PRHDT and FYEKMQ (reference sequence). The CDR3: CASSSRQMNTEAFF. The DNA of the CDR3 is TGTGCCAGCAGCTCGAGACAGATGAACACTGAAGCTTTCTTT.

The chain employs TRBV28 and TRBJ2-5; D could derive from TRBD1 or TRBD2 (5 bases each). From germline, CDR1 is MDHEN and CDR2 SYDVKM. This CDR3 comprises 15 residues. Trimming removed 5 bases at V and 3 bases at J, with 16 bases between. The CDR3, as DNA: TGTGCCAGCAGTCCCTCAATGGGGACCGAAGAGACCCAGTACTTC. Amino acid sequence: CASSPSMGTEETQYF.

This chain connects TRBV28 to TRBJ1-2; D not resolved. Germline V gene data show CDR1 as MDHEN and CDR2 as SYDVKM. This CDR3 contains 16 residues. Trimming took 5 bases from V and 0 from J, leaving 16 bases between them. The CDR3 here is CASSPLGHTANYGYTF. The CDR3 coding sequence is TGTGCCAGCAGTCCCCTCGGCCATACAGCTAACTATGGCTACACCTTC.

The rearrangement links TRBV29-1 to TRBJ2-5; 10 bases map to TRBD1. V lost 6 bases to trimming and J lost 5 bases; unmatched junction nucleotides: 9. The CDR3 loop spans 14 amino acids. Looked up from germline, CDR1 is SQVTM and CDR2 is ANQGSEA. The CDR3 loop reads CSVAGQGNWETQYF. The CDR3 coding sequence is TGCAGCGTCGCGGGACAGGGGAATTGGGAGACCCAGTACTTC.

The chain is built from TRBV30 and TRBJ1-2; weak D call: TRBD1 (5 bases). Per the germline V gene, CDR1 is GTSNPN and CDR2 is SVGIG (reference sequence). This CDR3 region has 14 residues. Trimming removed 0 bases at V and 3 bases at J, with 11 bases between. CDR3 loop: CAWSVTGRYYGYTF. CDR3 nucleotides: TGTGCCTGGAGTGTCACGGGACGGTACTATGGCTACACCTTC.

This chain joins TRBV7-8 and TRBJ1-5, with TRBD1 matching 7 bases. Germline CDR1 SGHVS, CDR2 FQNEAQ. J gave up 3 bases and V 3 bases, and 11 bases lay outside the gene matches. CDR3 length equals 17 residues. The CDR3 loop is CASSFGTVLNSNQPQHF. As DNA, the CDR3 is TGTGCCAGCAGCTTTGGGACAGTACTTAACTCCAATCAGCCCCAGCATTTT.

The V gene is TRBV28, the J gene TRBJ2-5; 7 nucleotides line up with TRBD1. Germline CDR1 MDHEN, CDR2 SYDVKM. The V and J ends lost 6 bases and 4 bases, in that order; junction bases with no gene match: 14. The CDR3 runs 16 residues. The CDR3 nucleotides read TGTGCCAGCAGCATAACTCCGGGACAGAATGGAGAGACCCAGTACTTC. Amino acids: CASSITPGQNGETQYF.

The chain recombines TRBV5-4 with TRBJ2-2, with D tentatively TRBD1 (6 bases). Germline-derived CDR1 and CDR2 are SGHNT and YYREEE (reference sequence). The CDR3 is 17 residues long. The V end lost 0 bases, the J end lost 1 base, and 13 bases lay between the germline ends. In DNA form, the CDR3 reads TGTGCCAGCAGCTTGGGGGGGCAGGTTTTGAACACCGGGGAGCTGTTTTTT. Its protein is CASSLGGQVLNTGELFF.

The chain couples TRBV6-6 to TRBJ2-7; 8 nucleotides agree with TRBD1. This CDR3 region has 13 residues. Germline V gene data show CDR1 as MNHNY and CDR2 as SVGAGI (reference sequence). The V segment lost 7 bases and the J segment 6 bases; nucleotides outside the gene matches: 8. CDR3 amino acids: CASTVDRAGEQYF. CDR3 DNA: TGTGCCAGCACCGTGGACAGGGCGGGCGAGCAGTACTTC.

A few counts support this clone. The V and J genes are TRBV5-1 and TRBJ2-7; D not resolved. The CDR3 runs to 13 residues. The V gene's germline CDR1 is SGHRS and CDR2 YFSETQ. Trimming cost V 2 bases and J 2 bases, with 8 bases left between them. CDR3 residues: CASSLKQPYEQYF. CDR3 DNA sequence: TGCGCCAGCAGCTTAAAACAGCCCTACGAGCAGTACTTC.

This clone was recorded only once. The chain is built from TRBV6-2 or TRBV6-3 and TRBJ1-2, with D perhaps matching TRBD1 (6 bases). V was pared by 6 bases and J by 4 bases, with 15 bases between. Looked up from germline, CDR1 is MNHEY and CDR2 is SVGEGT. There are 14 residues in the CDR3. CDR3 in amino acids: CASSLTTGPYGYTF. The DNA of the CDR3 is TGTGCCAGCAGCCTAACGACAGGACCCTATGGCTACACCTTC.

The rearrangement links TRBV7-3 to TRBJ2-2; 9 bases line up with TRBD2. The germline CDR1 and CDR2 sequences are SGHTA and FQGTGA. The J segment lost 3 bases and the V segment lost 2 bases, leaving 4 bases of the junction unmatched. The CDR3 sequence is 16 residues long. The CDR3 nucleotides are TGTGCCAGCAGCTTAGCGGGAGGGGTAGACACCGGGGAGCTGTTTTTT. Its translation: CASSLAGGVDTGELFF.

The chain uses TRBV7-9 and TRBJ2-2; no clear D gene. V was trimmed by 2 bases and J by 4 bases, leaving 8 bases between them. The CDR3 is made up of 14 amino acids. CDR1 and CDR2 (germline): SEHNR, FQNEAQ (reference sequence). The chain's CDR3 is CASSLTTVTGELFF. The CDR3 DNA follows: TGTGCCAGCAGCTTAACAACAGTCACCGGGGAGCTGTTTTTT.

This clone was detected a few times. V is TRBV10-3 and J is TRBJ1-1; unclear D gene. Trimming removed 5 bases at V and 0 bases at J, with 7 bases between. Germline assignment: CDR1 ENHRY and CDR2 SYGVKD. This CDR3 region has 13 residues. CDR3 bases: TGTGCCATCAGTCGGACGGTGAACACTGAAGCTTTCTTT. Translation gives CAISRTVNTEAFF.